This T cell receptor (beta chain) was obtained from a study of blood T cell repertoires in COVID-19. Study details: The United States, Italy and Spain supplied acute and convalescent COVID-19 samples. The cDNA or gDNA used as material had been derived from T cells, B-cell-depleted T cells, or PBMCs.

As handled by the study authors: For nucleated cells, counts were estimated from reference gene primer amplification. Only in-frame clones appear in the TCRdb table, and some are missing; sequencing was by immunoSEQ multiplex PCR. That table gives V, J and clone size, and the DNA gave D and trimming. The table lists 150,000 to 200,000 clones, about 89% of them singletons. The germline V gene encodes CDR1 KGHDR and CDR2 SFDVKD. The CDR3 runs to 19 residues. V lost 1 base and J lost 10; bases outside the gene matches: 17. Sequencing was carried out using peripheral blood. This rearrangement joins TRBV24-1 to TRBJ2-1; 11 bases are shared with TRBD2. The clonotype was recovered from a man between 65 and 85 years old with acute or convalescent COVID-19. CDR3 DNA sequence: TGTGCCACCAGTGATTTCTATCCTTTAGCGGGGGGGCCTTTAAACGAGCAGTTCTTC. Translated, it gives CATSDFYPLAGGPLNEQFF.